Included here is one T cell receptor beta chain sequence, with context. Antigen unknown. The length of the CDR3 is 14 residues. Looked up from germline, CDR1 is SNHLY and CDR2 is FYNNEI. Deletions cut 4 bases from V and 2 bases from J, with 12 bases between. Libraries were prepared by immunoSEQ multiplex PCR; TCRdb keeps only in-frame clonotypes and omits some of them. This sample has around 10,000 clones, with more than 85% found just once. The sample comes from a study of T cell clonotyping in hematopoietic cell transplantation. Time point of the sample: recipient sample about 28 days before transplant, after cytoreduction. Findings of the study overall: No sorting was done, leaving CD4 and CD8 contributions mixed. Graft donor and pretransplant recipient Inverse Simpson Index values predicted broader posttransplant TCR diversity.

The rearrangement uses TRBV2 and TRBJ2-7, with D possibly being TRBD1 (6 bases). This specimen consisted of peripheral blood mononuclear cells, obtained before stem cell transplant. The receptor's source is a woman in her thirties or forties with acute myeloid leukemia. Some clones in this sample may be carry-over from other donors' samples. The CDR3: CASSAQGLTYEQYF. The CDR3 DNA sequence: TGTGCCAGCAGTGCCCAGGGGCTTACCTACGAGCAGTACTTC.